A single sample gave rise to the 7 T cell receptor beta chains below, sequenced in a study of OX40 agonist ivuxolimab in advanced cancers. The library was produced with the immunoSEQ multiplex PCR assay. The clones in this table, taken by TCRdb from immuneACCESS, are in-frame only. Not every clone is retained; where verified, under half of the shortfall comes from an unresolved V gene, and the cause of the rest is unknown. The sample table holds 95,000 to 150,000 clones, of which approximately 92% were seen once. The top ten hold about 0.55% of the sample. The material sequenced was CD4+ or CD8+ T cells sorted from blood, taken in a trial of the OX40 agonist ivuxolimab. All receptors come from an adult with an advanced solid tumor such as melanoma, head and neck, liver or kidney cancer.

For the CDR3, the DNA is TGTGCCAGCAGCTTGGACAGGGAAACCTATGGCTACACCTTC. Translated, it gives CASSLDRETYGYTF. The V gene is TRBV5-4, the J gene TRBJ1-2; D might be TRBD1 (6 bases). The germline V gene encodes CDR1 SGHNT and CDR2 YYREEE (reference sequence). Trimming removed 0 bases from V and 4 bases from J, with 10 bases in between. CDR3 length: 14 amino acids. The full variable domain, completed using reference TRBV5-4 and TRBJ1-2, is ETGVTQSPTHLIKTRGQQVTLRCSSQSGHNTVSWYQQALGQGPQFIFQYYREEENGRGNFPPRFSGLQFPNYSSELNVNALELDDSALYLCASSLDRETYGYTFGSGTRLTVV.

CDR3 sequence: CASSIGSSYEQYF. As DNA, the CDR3 is TGTGCCAGCAGTATAGGTAGTTCCTACGAGCAGTACTTC. The J gene is TRBJ2-7, the V gene TRBV28; D not certain. The CDR3 runs 13 residues. V dropped 5 bases and J dropped 1 base, with 9 bases sitting between them. CDR1 and CDR2 from the germline V gene are MDHEN and SYDVKM.

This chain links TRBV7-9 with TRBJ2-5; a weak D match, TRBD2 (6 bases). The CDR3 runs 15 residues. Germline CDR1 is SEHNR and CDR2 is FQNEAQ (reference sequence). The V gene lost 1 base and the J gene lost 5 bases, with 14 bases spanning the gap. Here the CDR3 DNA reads TGTGCCAGCAGCTTAGTGGGAGACAGCGGGGAGACCCAGTACTTC. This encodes CASSLVGDSGETQYF.

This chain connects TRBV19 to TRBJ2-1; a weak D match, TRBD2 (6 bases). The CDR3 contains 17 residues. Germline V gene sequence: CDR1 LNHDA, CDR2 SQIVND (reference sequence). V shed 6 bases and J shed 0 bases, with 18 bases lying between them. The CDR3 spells CASSPRGWGSSYNEQFF. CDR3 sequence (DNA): TGTGCCAGTAGCCCCCGGGGGTGGGGAAGCTCCTACAATGAGCAGTTCTTC.

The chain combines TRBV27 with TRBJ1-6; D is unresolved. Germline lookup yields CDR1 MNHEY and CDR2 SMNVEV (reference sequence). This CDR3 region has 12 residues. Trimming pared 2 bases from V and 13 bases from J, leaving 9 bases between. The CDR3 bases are TGTGCCAGCAGTTTAATGGGGTTTCCCCTCCACTTT. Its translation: CASSLMGFPLHF.

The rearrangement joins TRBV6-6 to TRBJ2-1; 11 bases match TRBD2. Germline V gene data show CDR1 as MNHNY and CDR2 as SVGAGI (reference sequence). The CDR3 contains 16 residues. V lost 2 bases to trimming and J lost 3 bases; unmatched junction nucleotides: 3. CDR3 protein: CASSYGTSGLYNEQFF. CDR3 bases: TGTGCCAGCAGTTACGGGACTAGCGGCCTCTACAATGAGCAGTTCTTC.

The CDR3 loop reads CASSSPRRTHQPQHF. CDR3 coding DNA: TGTGCCAGCAGTTCCCCTAGACGGACCCATCAGCCCCAGCATTTT. The rearrangement links TRBV28 to TRBJ1-5; D remains unclear. CDR3 length: 15 residues. The V gene's germline CDR1 is MDHEN and CDR2 SYDVKM. The V and J ends lost 4 bases and 5 bases respectively, with 15 bases between them.